This T cell receptor (beta chain) was found in a study of blood T cell repertoires in COVID-19. At the level of the study: T cells, B-cell-depleted T cells, or PBMCs provided the cDNA or gDNA that served as material.

The protocol was immunoSEQ multiplex PCR, while the TCRdb copy is restricted to in-frame clones and leaves out a portion. Here the sample spans nearly 80,000 clones, approximately 80% being singletons. The junction had 1 base not matched to a gene; V was cut back by 1 base and J by 0 bases. The CDR3 runs 16 residues. The germline CDR1 and CDR2 sequences are SGHAT and FQDESV (reference sequence). The V call is TRBV11-1, the J call TRBJ2-1; 9 nucleotides match TRBD2. This sequence was found in a woman in her 70s with acute or convalescent COVID-19. Sequenced sample: peripheral blood. In nucleotides, the CDR3 is TGTGCCAGCAGCTTAGAACTAGCGGGCTCCTACAATGAGCAGTTCTTC. Translation gives CASSLELAGSYNEQFF. Based on the CDR3 plus reference TRBV11-1 and TRBJ2-1, the full variable domain is EAEVAQSPRYKITEKSQAVAFWCDPISGHATLYWYRQILGQGPELLVQFQDESVVDDSQLPKDRFSAERLKGVDSTLKIQPAELGDSAMYLCASSLELAGSYNEQFFGPGTRLTVL.